This passage covers 16 T cell receptor beta chains from one sample sequenced in a study of T cell changes during pregnancy in multiple sclerosis. Profiled with immunoSEQ multiplex PCR; TCRdb holds only in-frame clones, not every one. Of approximately 40,000 clones listed, about 90% are singletons. Sequencing used CD8+ T cells from peripheral blood mononuclear cells, obtained after pregnancy. These receptor sequences come from a female donor with multiple sclerosis, enrolled in a pregnancy study.

This chain joins TRBV6-5 and TRBJ2-7; TRBD2 matches at 10 bases. V lost 6 bases, J lost 0 bases, and 5 bases stayed unmatched. The CDR3 has 15 amino acids. From germline, CDR1 is MNHEY and CDR2 SVGAGI. This CDR3 is CASRLTSGVSYEQYF. In DNA, the CDR3 is TGTGCCAGCAGGCTAACTAGCGGGGTCTCCTACGAGCAGTACTTC.

This clone appeared a single time. This rearrangement joins TRBV27 to TRBJ2-7; D call uncertain. Trimming stripped 4 bases from V and 3 bases from J, with 16 bases between. CDR1 and CDR2 from the germline V gene are MNHEY and SMNVEV (reference sequence). The CDR3 totals 15 residues. The CDR3 reads CASSSWAEPNYEQYF. The CDR3 DNA follows: TGTGCCAGCAGTTCCTGGGCAGAACCTAACTACGAGCAGTACTTC.

This clone was observed once. The chain is built from TRBV27 and TRBJ2-1; D unclear. There are 14 residues in the CDR3. Trimming took 1 base from V and 4 from J, leaving 8 bases between them. In germline, CDR1 is MNHEY, CDR2 SMNVEV (reference sequence). CDR3 protein: CASSLFNRYNEQFF. DNA of the CDR3: TGTGCCAGCAGTTTATTTAACAGATACAATGAGCAGTTCTTC.

CDR3 residues: CASSYSEGGIQYF. CDR3 sequence (DNA): TGTGCCAGCAGTTATTCCGAAGGGGGCATTCAGTACTTC. The J gene is TRBJ2-4, the V gene TRBV6-5, with TRBD1 as a possible D gene (6 bases). The ends were cut back, 3 bases at V and 9 bases at J, with 12 bases in the middle. CDR3 length equals 13 residues. Germline V gene data show CDR1 as MNHEY and CDR2 as SVGAGI.

A few counts support this clone. The V and J genes are TRBV2 and TRBJ2-6; D not certain. CDR3 size: 15 residues. CDR1 and CDR2 from the germline V gene are SNHLY and FYNNEI. With 4 bases removed from V and 0 bases from J, the gap between germline ends came to 7 bases. CDR3 DNA: TGTGCCAGCAGTGCAGCTAGCTCTGGGGCCAACGTCCTGACTTTC. Its protein is CASSAASSGANVLTF.

V and J are TRBV27 and TRBJ2-1; TRBD2 might be the D (6 bases). With 3 bases removed from V and 7 bases from J, the gap between germline ends came to 7 bases. There are 12 residues in the CDR3. Germline loops: CDR1 MNHEY, CDR2 SMNVEV (reference sequence). CDR3 nucleotide sequence: TGTGCCAGCAGTTTTGGGGGGAATGAGCAGTTCTTC. Protein sequence: CASSFGGNEQFF.

The chain employs TRBV7-6 and TRBJ2-1; no definite D call. This CDR3 spans 15 amino acids. Per the germline V gene, CDR1 is SGHVS and CDR2 is FNYEAQ. The V gene lost 1 base and the J gene lost 0 bases, with 7 bases spanning the gap. CDR3 bases: TGTGCCAGCAGCTTAGGTACAGACTCCTACAATGAGCAGTTCTTC. Translation: CASSLGTDSYNEQFF.

V usage is TRBV7-9 and J usage is TRBJ2-3, with 13 bases identical to TRBD2. The CDR3 spans 16 residues. The germline CDR1 and CDR2 sequences are SEHNR and FQNEAQ (reference sequence). The V segment lost 6 bases and the J segment 6 bases; nucleotides outside the gene matches: 9. The CDR3 sequence is CASRPTSGRARDTQYF. Here the CDR3 DNA reads TGTGCCAGCAGACCTACTAGCGGGAGGGCTAGGGATACGCAGTATTTT.

The CDR3 is CASSFAPRTGDTEAFF. CDR3 nucleotide sequence: TGTGCCAGCAGCTTCGCCCCGAGGACAGGGGACACTGAAGCTTTCTTT. The chain recombines TRBV7-8 with TRBJ1-1, with 9 nucleotides matching TRBD1. The V segment lost 3 bases and the J segment 3 bases; nucleotides outside the gene matches: 8. Germline CDR1 SGHVS, CDR2 FQNEAQ. The CDR3 loop spans 16 amino acids.

The V and J genes are TRBV7-9 and TRBJ2-4; 9 bases match TRBD1. Losses at the gene ends were 1 base for V and 3 bases for J; bases not matched to a gene: 7. The CDR3 is made up of 17 amino acids. Germline-derived CDR1 and CDR2 are SEHNR and FQNEAQ (reference sequence). The CDR3 DNA follows: TGTGCCAGCAGCTTAGACAGGGGGCGTTTCGGCAAAAACATTCAGTACTTC. It yields the protein CASSLDRGRFGKNIQYF.

J is TRBJ1-6 and V is TRBV7-9; weak D call: TRBD1 (5 bases). The V gene lost 5 bases and the J gene lost 10 bases, with 18 bases spanning the gap. CDR3 size: 15 residues. Per germline, CDR1 SEHNR and CDR2 FQNEAQ (reference sequence). CDR3 loop: CASSPLEGSGSPLHF. The CDR3 DNA is TGTGCCAGCAGCCCTCTGGAGGGGTCAGGCTCACCCCTCCACTTT.

The chain combines TRBV29-1 with TRBJ2-5; 7 positions match TRBD2. The V and J ends lost 6 bases and 5 bases, in that order; junction bases with no gene match: 6. Germline V gene lookup returns CDR1 SQVTM and CDR2 ANQGSEA. The CDR3 runs 12 residues. The CDR3 spells CSVGRDYETQYF. The CDR3 DNA reads as TGCAGCGTCGGCCGGGACTATGAGACCCAGTACTTC.

In this sample, this clone turned up a few times. This sequence joins TRBV2 and TRBJ2-1; tentative D call: TRBD2 (5 bases). Trimming pared 3 bases from V and 5 bases from J, leaving 17 bases between. CDR3 size: 16 residues. Germline assignment: CDR1 SNHLY and CDR2 FYNNEI. The chain's CDR3 is CASSDRGYGPNNEQFF. Here the CDR3 DNA reads TGTGCCAGCAGTGACCGAGGGTATGGCCCGAACAATGAGCAGTTCTTC.

The gene calls are TRBV6-1 and TRBJ2-5; 7 bases align to TRBD2. The CDR3 consists of 14 residues. After removal of 0 bases from V and 3 bases from J, the junction contained 1 base not matched to a gene. The germline CDR1 and CDR2 sequences are MNHNS and SASEGT. CDR3 nucleotides: TGTGCCAGCAGTGAAGCGGGGGGGGAAGAGACCCAGTACTTC. Translating gives CASSEAGGEETQYF.

This clone showed up just a few times. The chain carries TRBV4-2 and TRBJ2-7; D remains unclear. This CDR3 contains 15 residues. CDR1 and CDR2 (germline): LGHNA, YNFKEQ. V was clipped by 2 bases and J by 0 bases, with 11 bases between them. The CDR3 DNA reads as TGTGCCAGCAGCCAACAACAGCATTACTCCTACGAGCAGTACTTC. The encoded protein is CASSQQQHYSYEQYF.

This chain joins TRBV4-2 and TRBJ1-3; the D gene is possibly TRBD1 (6 bases). The germline V and J ends were trimmed by 1 base and 0 bases, with 13 bases remaining between them. The CDR3 has 17 residues. Germline V gene sequence: CDR1 LGHNA, CDR2 YNFKEQ. The DNA of the CDR3 is TGTGCCAGCAGCCAAGTCGCAGGGGATTACTCTGGAAACACCATATATTTT. Translation: CASSQVAGDYSGNTIYF.